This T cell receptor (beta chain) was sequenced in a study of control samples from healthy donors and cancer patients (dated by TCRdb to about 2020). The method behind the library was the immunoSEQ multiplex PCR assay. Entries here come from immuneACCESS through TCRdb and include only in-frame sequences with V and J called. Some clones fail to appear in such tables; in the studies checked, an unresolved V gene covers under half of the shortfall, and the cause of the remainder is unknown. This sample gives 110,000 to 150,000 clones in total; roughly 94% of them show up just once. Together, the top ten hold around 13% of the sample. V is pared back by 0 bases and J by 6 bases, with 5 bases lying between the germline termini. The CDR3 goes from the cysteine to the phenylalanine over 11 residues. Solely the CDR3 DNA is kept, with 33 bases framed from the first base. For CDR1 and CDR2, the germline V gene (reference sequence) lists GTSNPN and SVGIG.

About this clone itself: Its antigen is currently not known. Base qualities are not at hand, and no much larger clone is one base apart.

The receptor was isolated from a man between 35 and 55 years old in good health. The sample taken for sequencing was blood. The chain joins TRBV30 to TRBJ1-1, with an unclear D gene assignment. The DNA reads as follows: TGTGCCTGGAGTGTAATAGCTGAAGCTTTCTTT. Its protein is CAWSVIAEAFF.